Presented here are 26 T cell receptor beta chains from one specimen sequenced in a study of cytomegalovirus exposure and HLA in healthy donors. The method was immunoSEQ multiplex PCR; TCRdb's version includes in-frame clones alone and lacks a portion of them. The profile shows over 100,000 clones, roughly 89% of them singletons. The specimen sequenced was PBMCs. The receptor set was obtained from a man between 25 and 39 years old in good health and CMV-seronegative.

The gene calls are TRBV18 and TRBJ1-1, with D possibly TRBD1 on 5 matching bases. Germline CDR1 KGHSH, CDR2 LQKENI. V was pared by 0 bases and J by 0 bases, with 14 bases between. This CDR3 has 17 residues. The CDR3 reads CASSPPASGQLNTEAFF. CDR3 in DNA: TGTGCCAGCTCACCACCGGCTAGCGGACAATTGAACACTGAAGCTTTCTTT.

The V call is TRBV5-1, the J call TRBJ2-1, with 13 bases fitting TRBD2. The germline CDR1 and CDR2 sequences are SGHRS and YFSETQ. With 4 bases clipped from V and 10 bases from J, the junction kept 11 bases outside the gene matches. This CDR3 has 16 amino acids. The CDR3 reads CASSPGGTSGVDEQFF. CDR3 coding DNA: TGCGCCAGCAGCCCCGGCGGGACTAGCGGGGTTGACGAGCAGTTCTTC.

The CDR3 here is CASRENDRGPRETQYF. CDR3 sequence (DNA): TGTGCCAGCAGAGAAAACGATAGGGGGCCAAGAGAGACCCAGTACTTC. This rearrangement joins TRBV2 to TRBJ2-5; 7 positions agree with TRBD1. CDR1 and CDR2 (germline): SNHLY, FYNNEI. This CDR3 region has 16 residues. The ends lost 6 bases at V and 4 bases at J; junction bases unmatched: 14.

The chain carries TRBV10-2 and TRBJ1-2, with TRBD1 identical over 7 bases. The CDR3 covers 16 residues. The germline V gene has CDR1 WSHSY and CDR2 SAAADI. V shed 1 base and J 4 bases; nucleotides not matched to a gene: 9. CDR3 DNA sequence: TGCGCCAGCAGTGAGTGGGGACAGAGGGTTAGCTATGGCTACACCTTC. This sequence encodes CASSEWGQRVSYGYTF.

This clone was observed a few times. The V gene is TRBV4-3, the J gene TRBJ1-5; weak D call: TRBD1 (5 bases). CDR1 LGHNA and CDR2 YSLEER come from the germline V gene. The V end was cut by 0 bases, the J end by 2 bases, with 11 bases between. The CDR3 runs to 16 residues. As DNA, the CDR3 is TGCGCCAGCAGCCAAGATTTGGGGGGTGGCAATCAGCCCCAGCATTTT. Its translation is CASSQDLGGGNQPQHF.

The chain uses TRBV28 and TRBJ1-1; the match to TRBD1 covers 7 bases. CDR1 and CDR2 (germline): MDHEN, SYDVKM. Germline trimming cut 4 bases from V and 0 bases from J; bases unmatched to any gene: 8. This CDR3 spans 16 amino acids. CDR3 DNA sequence: TGTGCCAGCAGTTCCTATCAGGGGGTGATGAACACTGAAGCTTTCTTT. This translates into CASSSYQGVMNTEAFF.

The gene calls are TRBV6-1 and TRBJ1-6; D might be TRBD1 (5 bases). V lost 0 bases, J lost 9 bases, and 18 bases lay in between. The germline gives CDR1 MNHNS, CDR2 SASEGT. The CDR3 length is 17 residues. CDR3 in amino acids: CASSEANYRPSGSPLHF. The CDR3, as DNA: TGTGCCAGCAGTGAAGCGAACTACAGGCCATCGGGTTCACCCCTCCACTTT.

This chain links TRBV2 with TRBJ1-5; TRBD1 agrees at 9 bases. Germline V lookup: CDR1 SNHLY, CDR2 FYNNEI. Trimming took 6 bases from V and 2 from J; bases not matched to a gene: 5. The CDR3 runs to 15 residues. CDR3 bases: TGTGCCAGCAGGACGGACAGGGGCGGCAATCAGCCCCAGCATTTT. Protein: CASRTDRGGNQPQHF.

The V call is TRBV19, the J call TRBJ2-6, with D tentatively TRBD2 (5 bases). The CDR3 extends over 15 amino acids. Deletions cut 7 bases from V and 2 bases from J, with 12 bases between. In germline, CDR1 is LNHDA, CDR2 SQIVND (reference sequence). CDR3 DNA sequence: TGTGCCAGTACCCTTCTAGCACCTGGGGCCAACGTCCTGACTTTC. Protein: CASTLLAPGANVLTF.

The genes are TRBV15 and TRBJ2-5; the match to TRBD1 covers 8 bases. Germline V gives CDR1 LNHNV, CDR2 YYDKDF (reference sequence). This CDR3 is built from 14 residues. With 1 base clipped from V and 7 bases from J, the junction kept 5 bases outside the gene matches. The CDR3 region is CATSRGTGRGTQYF. CDR3 nucleotide sequence: TGTGCCACCAGCAGAGGGACAGGGCGCGGGACCCAGTACTTC.

J is TRBJ2-7 and V is TRBV29-1; D is perhaps TRBD2 (5 bases). With 3 bases removed from V and 4 bases from J, the gap between germline ends came to 7 bases. This CDR3 has 11 amino acids. CDR1 SQVTM and CDR2 ANQGSEA come from the germline V gene. CDR3 bases: TGCAGCGTTGAGGAGGAATACGAGCAGTACTTC. It encodes CSVEEEYEQYF.

The J gene is TRBJ2-3, the V gene TRBV6-6; TRBD2 matches at 8 bases. This CDR3 comprises 16 residues. The junction had 7 bases not matched to a gene; V was cut back by 4 bases and J by 1 base. CDR1 is MNHNY and CDR2 is SVGAGI in the germline V gene (reference sequence). In DNA, the CDR3 is TGTGCCAGCAGTTCCCTTACGGGGGGGGGCACAGATACGCAGTATTTT. Residues: CASSSLTGGGTDTQYF.

This clone was picked up one time. The chain has TRBV10-3 and TRBJ1-1; TRBD1 aligns across 7 bases. Germline CDR1 ENHRY, CDR2 SYGVKD. The junction had 13 bases not matched to a gene; V was cut back by 3 bases and J by 3 bases. The CDR3 length is 17 residues. This CDR3 reads CAISDPRQGVVDTEAFF. In DNA, the CDR3 is TGTGCCATCAGTGACCCACGGCAGGGGGTTGTGGACACTGAAGCTTTCTTT.

The rearrangement joins TRBV9 to TRBJ2-3; D is unresolved. Germline CDR1 SGDLS, CDR2 YYNGEE. This CDR3 is 14 amino acids long. V was shortened by 0 bases and J by 2 bases, with 7 bases between the two germline ends. The CDR3 region has the DNA TGTGCCAGCAGCGTAGGGAGCCTCACAGATACGCAGTATTTT. Translated: CASSVGSLTDTQYF. Based on the CDR3 plus reference TRBV9 and TRBJ2-3, the full variable domain is DSGVTQTPKHLITATGQRVTLRCSPRSGDLSVYWYQQSLDQGLQFLIQYYNGEERAKGNILERFSAQQFPDLHSELNLSSLELGDSALYFCASSVGSLTDTQYFGPGTRLTVL.

V and J are TRBV28 and TRBJ1-5, with a tentative D call TRBD1 (6 bases). The germline V and J ends were trimmed by 3 bases and 6 bases, with 15 bases remaining between them. CDR1 MDHEN and CDR2 SYDVKM come from the germline V gene. This CDR3 spans 15 amino acids. CDR3 loop: CASSFSGVRPQPQHF. CDR3 sequence (DNA): TGTGCCAGCAGTTTTTCAGGGGTTCGGCCTCAGCCCCAGCATTTT. Looking up the rest from reference TRBV28 and TRBJ1-5 gives the full variable domain: DVKVTQSSRYLVKRTGEKVFLECVQDMDHENMFWYRQDPGLGLRLIYFSYDVKMKEKGDIPEGYSVSREKKERFSLILESASTNQTSMYLCASSFSGVRPQPQHFGDGTRLSIL.

V is TRBV27 and J is TRBJ1-4; 7 nucleotides match TRBD1. Trimming cost V 3 bases and J 4 bases; bases outside gene matches: 5. The length of the CDR3 is 15 residues. Germline loops: CDR1 MNHEY, CDR2 SMNVEV (reference sequence). The CDR3 nucleotides read TGTGCCAGCAGTTTCGAGAGACAGGGTAATGAAAAACTGTTTTTT. Translation gives CASSFERQGNEKLFF.

This chain links TRBV28 with TRBJ2-1; D might be TRBD2 (6 bases). CDR3 length: 15 amino acids. Trimming removed 8 bases from V and 4 bases from J, with 18 bases in between. The V gene's germline CDR1 is MDHEN and CDR2 SYDVKM. In nucleotides, the CDR3 is TGTGCCAGCTCTCTGGGGGGAAGTAGATACAATGAGCAGTTCTTC. It specifies CASSLGGSRYNEQFF.

This chain links TRBV25-1 with TRBJ1-1, with a weak D call TRBD1 (6 bases). Looked up from germline, CDR1 is MGHDK and CDR2 is SYGVNS. The length of the CDR3 is 14 residues. The V gene lost 3 bases and the J gene lost 1 base, with 9 bases spanning the gap. The CDR3 nucleotides read TGTGCCAGCAGTGACACGGACAGGAACACTGAAGCTTTCTTT. This translates into CASSDTDRNTEAFF.

This clone was seen a single time. V usage is TRBV7-9 and J usage is TRBJ2-3; D is unresolved. V shed 1 base and J shed 6 bases, with 11 bases lying between them. In germline, CDR1 is SEHNR, CDR2 FQNEAQ (reference sequence). The CDR3 is 14 amino acids. CDR3 residues: CASSLGGNPDTQYF. The DNA of the CDR3 is TGTGCCAGCAGCTTAGGTGGCAATCCGGATACGCAGTATTTT.

The V and J genes are TRBV29-1 and TRBJ2-1; 8 bases match TRBD2. CDR1 and CDR2 (germline): SQVTM, ANQGSEA. This CDR3 has 14 residues. Unmatched junction bases numbered 9, after V lost 7 bases and J lost 4 bases. This CDR3 reads CSALRSGGYNEQFF. CDR3 DNA sequence: TGCAGCGCCCTTCGGAGCGGGGGATACAATGAGCAGTTCTTC.

This clone was observed a single time. The V gene is TRBV27, the J gene TRBJ2-2, with TRBD2 matching over 13 bases. J lost 4 bases, V lost 6 bases, and 5 bases had no gene match. Germline V gives CDR1 MNHEY, CDR2 SMNVEV (reference sequence). This CDR3 comprises 16 residues. The CDR3: CASRMGLAGSTGELFF. The CDR3 bases are TGTGCCAGCAGAATGGGACTAGCGGGATCCACCGGGGAGCTGTTTTTT.

The rearrangement links TRBV25-1 to TRBJ1-5, with 8 bases that match TRBD1. Germline V gives CDR1 MGHDK, CDR2 SYGVNS. The V segment lost 4 bases and the J segment 4 bases; nucleotides outside the gene matches: 3. The CDR3 length is 14 residues. The CDR3 DNA follows: TGTGCCAGCAGTGTCACAGGGGGGAATCAGCCCCAGCATTTT. This translates into CASSVTGGNQPQHF. The entire variable domain, with the rest obtained from reference TRBV25-1 and TRBJ1-5, is as follows: EADIYQTPRYLVIGTGKKITLECSQTMGHDKMYWYQQDPGMELHLIHYSYGVNSTEKGDLSSESTVSRIRTEHFPLTLESARPSHTSQYLCASSVTGGNQPQHFGDGTRLSIL.

The chain employs TRBV28 and TRBJ1-2, with a weak D call TRBD1 (5 bases). The V and J ends lost 5 bases and 8 bases respectively, with 12 bases between them. The germline V gene has CDR1 MDHEN and CDR2 SYDVKM. This CDR3 has 12 amino acids. CDR3 loop: CASSPSGGGYTF. As DNA, the CDR3 is TGTGCCAGCAGTCCGAGCGGGGGGGGCTACACCTTC.

This clone was detected only a few times. The chain carries TRBV27 and TRBJ2-7, with TRBD1 matching over 7 bases. The CDR3 runs 11 residues. Germline V gene lookup returns CDR1 MNHEY and CDR2 SMNVEV (reference sequence). The ends lost 6 bases at V and 4 bases at J; junction bases unmatched: 0. In DNA, the CDR3 is TGTGCCAGCAGGGACAGGTACGAGCAGTACTTC. This translates into CASRDRYEQYF.

The rearrangement links TRBV5-4 to TRBJ1-2; D perhaps matches TRBD1 (5 bases). Trimming took off 3 bases at V and 4 bases at J, with 10 bases between the two ends. Germline CDR1 is SGHNT and CDR2 is YYREEE (reference sequence). This CDR3 region has 13 residues. This CDR3 is CASSSPGVYGYTF. In DNA form, the CDR3 reads TGTGCCAGCAGCTCACCGGGGGTCTATGGCTACACCTTC.

This chain links TRBV28 with TRBJ1-4; D is undetermined. Trimming removed 2 bases from V and 4 bases from J, with 8 bases in between. Germline CDR1 is MDHEN and CDR2 is SYDVKM. The length of the CDR3 is 14 residues. The CDR3 coding sequence is TGTGCCAGCAGTTTAGAGTTCGTTAATGAAAAACTGTTTTTT. It is translated as CASSLEFVNEKLFF.